This T cell receptor beta chain was found in a study of T cells in localized non-small cell lung cancer. Trimming removed 1 base at V and 3 bases at J, with 15 bases between. Germline V gene data show CDR1 as LNHNV and CDR2 as YYDKDF (reference sequence). The CDR3 is 16 amino acids. The method was immunoSEQ multiplex PCR; TCRdb's version includes in-frame clones alone and lacks a portion of them. The sample consists of some 55,000 clones, over 80% of them appearing once. Study-level findings and limits: Longer survival (overall) was linked to higher T cell density in blood. It was uninvolved adjacent lung that showed the highest T cell clonality, exceeding tumor. Researchers found a median around 50 of the top 100 tumor clones in adjacent lung.

As to this clone: Its antigen is not identified.

The gene calls are TRBV15 and TRBJ1-1; TRBD1 might be the D (5 bases). The material was peripheral blood, obtained before any cancer treatment. The TCR comes from a female donor at least 60 years old with stage II squamous cell lung carcinoma. The CDR3 region is CATSRGGLRGDTEAFF. CDR3 coding DNA: TGTGCCACCAGCAGAGGAGGGCTCCGGGGGGACACTGAAGCTTTCTTT.